Sequencing of this TCR beta chain was carried out in a study of post-analysis software for immune sequencing data (dated by TCRdb to 2014 to 2015). Context from the whole study: Disease courses on record covered relapsing-remitting, secondary progressive and progressive-relapsing multiple sclerosis, though some patients had no subtype annotation. The patient repertoires were compared against 11 previously published healthy control repertoires obtained from donors aged about 6 to 27 years. A subset of samples was prepared in parallel using single-end sample barcoding, then pooled and co-amplified after Illumina adapter ligation.

TCR beta repertoires were profiled from peripheral blood of 13 young patients with multiple sclerosis to demonstrate the VDJtools post-analysis software. The patients with multiple sclerosis were children and adolescents between about 6 and 16 years of age. CDR1 and CDR2, looked up from the germline V gene, are SQVTM and ANQGSEA. After removal of 0 bases from V and 0 bases from J, the junction retains 6 bases not matched to a gene. The CDR3 holds 16 amino acids from the cysteine to the phenylalanine. Only the CDR3 part of the read is kept: 48 bases, read in frame from the first base. Preparation of the library involved PCR. The sequencing machine was an Illumina HiSeq 2500. To reduce PCR and sequencing biases, unique molecular identifiers were incorporated into the TCR beta cDNA libraries. Per 1 to 10 million input T cells, 500,000 or so cDNA molecules were obtained, such that each molecule approximated one T cell. The same protocol used for the earlier healthy control dataset was applied to prepare and sequence the patient libraries. Samples belonging to the same batch were prepared together, multiplexed and sequenced on a shared HiSeq lane. In the source study's methods: MIGEC was used to process the raw barcoded reads, and molecular identifier groups with only a single read were discarded before consensus assembly and CDR3 extraction. VDJtools was used for post-analysis of the clonotype tables, with diversity normalized by down-sampling every dataset to the smallest sample size. Repertoire overlap clustering matched CDR3 amino acid but not nucleotide sequences to correct batch-related cross-sample contamination. TCRdb reanalyzed the raw reads on its own, using fastp at Q25 for trimming and MiXCR for clone calling, and kept in-frame beta chains. Identical CDR3 protein sequences are pooled into one entry, listed with their most common genes and DNA. It is TCRdb's table, rather than the study itself, that gives the V and J calls and clone size. This sample holds some 690,000 distinct CDR3 sequences; roughly 27% were observed only once. The top ten constitute more than 0.55% of the sample.

The study at large found these results: Strong co-clustering of samples prepared in the same batch was shown by direct clustering with F measure, prompting a batch-effect correction. Significantly higher frequencies in patients than in controls were found for several TRBV segments, including TRBV5-6, TRBV5-1 and TRBV20-1. Multiple sclerosis patients had significantly lower normalized Chao1 diversity than controls, a result that suggests substantial peripheral T-cell clonal expansion. The control group was slightly older than the multiple sclerosis patient group.

With regard to this clonotype: Its recognized antigen is unknown. No much larger clone exists at a distance of one base, and base qualities are not known.

Rearrangement joined TRBV29-1 to TRBJ2-3; 7 central nucleotides agree with TRBD2. The receptor was isolated from a girl aged 10 to 17 with multiple sclerosis. Sequencing input: blood. The DNA reads TGCAGCGTTGAAGATCAGCGGGAACGTAGCACAGATACGCAGTATTTT. It encodes CSVEDQRERSTDTQYF.